This T cell receptor beta chain was captured in a study of blood T cells in healthy people across ages. Study overall: About one barcoded beta molecule per two T cells was captured by template switching.

The length of the CDR3 is 16 residues. V was pared by 7 bases and J by 4 bases, with 8 bases of the junction left unmatched. Germline V gives CDR1 LGHNA, CDR2 YNFKEQ. Donors were systemically healthy Caucasian individuals from Russia aged about 6 to 95 years. There were at least 6 micrograms of total RNA extracted from every sample. General observations from the study: With unsorted PBMCs, a conclusive comparison of naive versus antigen-experienced cells was not possible.

This clonotype was seen more than once but under ten times. Its antigen remains unknown. A second PCR of about 7 to 12 cycles used a sample-barcoded 5' primer and a J-beta primer mix. Each CDR3 protein gets one entry after TCRdb re-called the 5' RACE reads with MiXCR. Among over 1,500,000 distinct CDR3 sequences listed, 40% to 55% were seen once. The chain employs TRBV4-2 and TRBJ2-1, with 12 positions matching TRBD2. The sequencing input was blood. This receptor was obtained from a woman aged 40 to 49 in good health. This chain's CDR3 is CASNRPGLAGYNEQFF. The CDR3 DNA reads as TGTGCCAGCAACCGACCGGGACTAGCGGGTTACAATGAGCAGTTCTTC.